These 19 T cell receptor beta chains came from one sample sequenced in a study of cytomegalovirus exposure and HLA in healthy donors. Primers for the PCR totalled 60 Vbeta and 13 Jbeta. Clones were read by immunoSEQ multiplex PCR, and TCRdb kept only the in-frame ones, dropping some. This repertoire shows over 150,000 clones, roughly 74% found once; its top ten account for roughly 2.8%. The source material was PBMCs. The receptors shown here come from a young man in good health and CMV-seronegative.

This chain joins TRBV6-5 and TRBJ2-2; tentatively, D is TRBD2 (6 bases). The CDR3 spans 14 residues. V was shortened by 5 bases and J by 2 bases, with 9 bases between the two germline ends. CDR1 and CDR2 from the germline V gene are MNHEY and SVGAGI. Here the CDR3 reads CASSGGINTGELFF. The CDR3 DNA sequence: TGTGCCAGCAGTGGGGGGATTAACACCGGGGAGCTGTTTTTT.

The chain links TRBV15 to TRBJ2-7; possible D gene TRBD1, 6 bases. The V end lost 5 bases, the J end lost 4 bases, and 30 bases lay between the germline ends. CDR1 and CDR2 (germline): LNHNV, YYDKDF (reference sequence). The CDR3 is made up of 19 amino acids. CDR3 nucleotide sequence: TGTGCCACCAGCGGAGGATCAATACCAAACAGGGCCTTCACATACGAGCAGTACTTC. It encodes CATSGGSIPNRAFTYEQYF.

J is TRBJ2-7 and V is TRBV11-2; D not certain. The V gene's germline CDR1 is SGHAT and CDR2 FQNNGV. The CDR3 contains 13 residues. Trimming shortened V by 2 bases and J by 2 bases, and 7 bases separated the two germline ends. The CDR3 protein is CASSLSQTYEQYF. DNA of the CDR3: TGTGCCAGCAGCTTATCACAGACCTACGAGCAGTACTTC.

The chain is built from TRBV6-1 and TRBJ1-1; D is perhaps TRBD1 (5 bases). Looked up from germline, CDR1 is MNHNS and CDR2 is SASEGT. V was trimmed by 3 bases and J by 4 bases, leaving 21 bases between them. CDR3 size: 17 residues. The DNA for the CDR3 is TGTGCCAGCAGTGATTCCAGAGCTGTGGGGCTGGGCACTGAAGCTTTCTTT. This encodes CASSDSRAVGLGTEAFF.

The chain uses TRBV4-2 and TRBJ2-2; 11 bases map to TRBD1. Unmatched junction bases numbered 3, after V lost 0 bases and J lost 3 bases. CDR3 length equals 17 residues. Germline lookup yields CDR1 LGHNA and CDR2 YNFKEQ. The chain's CDR3 is CASSQDGGQGDTGELFF. In DNA, the CDR3 is TGTGCCAGCAGCCAAGATGGGGGACAGGGGGACACCGGGGAGCTGTTTTTT.

This chain links TRBV15 with TRBJ1-1; TRBD1 aligns across 9 bases. CDR1 is LNHNV, CDR2 YYDKDF, per germline (reference sequence). V was pared by 0 bases and J by 3 bases, with 2 bases of the junction left unmatched. This CDR3 comprises 15 residues. CDR3 sequence (DNA): TGTGCCACCAGCAGAGACGGGACAGGGTACACTGAAGCTTTCTTT. Translating it yields CATSRDGTGYTEAFF.

The chain combines TRBV19 with TRBJ2-6; 7 bases map to TRBD1. The CDR3 is 16 residues long. V trimming: 7 bases; J trimming: 0 bases; junction bases outside the gene matches: 6. Germline V gene data show CDR1 as LNHDA and CDR2 as SQIVND (reference sequence). CDR3 nucleotide sequence: TGTGCCAGTAACAGGGCAGGGGGCTCTGGGGCCAACGTCCTGACTTTC. Encoded protein: CASNRAGGSGANVLTF.

The genes are TRBV5-6 and TRBJ2-7; a weak D match, TRBD2 (5 bases). The length of the CDR3 is 16 residues. Germline V CDR1 and CDR2: SGHDT, YYEEEE. V lost 0 bases and J lost 0, with 13 bases in between. The CDR3 sequence: CASSLVFGIGSYEQYF. DNA for the CDR3: TGTGCCAGCAGCTTGGTTTTCGGGATCGGCTCCTACGAGCAGTACTTC.

The V gene is TRBV7-8, the J gene TRBJ2-3; no definite D call. V was shortened by 1 base and J by 2 bases, with 7 bases between the two germline ends. Germline V gives CDR1 SGHVS, CDR2 FQNEAQ. The CDR3 consists of 14 residues. CDR3 bases: TGTGCCAGCAGCTTAGGGCAGAACACAGATACGCAGTATTTT. Translation: CASSLGQNTDTQYF.

Written as DNA, the CDR3 is TGCAGCGGATTATCGAGGGAGGCCCAGTACTTC. Residues: CSGLSREAQYF. The chain carries TRBV29-1 and TRBJ2-5; tentative D call: TRBD2 (6 bases). From germline, CDR1 is SQVTM and CDR2 ANQGSEA. This CDR3 has 11 amino acids. Trimming shortened V by 7 bases and J by 9 bases, and 15 bases separated the two germline ends.

Concerning this clone: Other nucleotide sequences in the sample specify the same CDR3. The V gene is TRBV6-5, the J gene TRBJ2-1; 7 bases align to TRBD2. V lost 2 bases, J lost 7 bases, and 2 bases stayed unmatched. Germline values: CDR1 MNHEY, CDR2 SVGAGI. The CDR3 covers 13 residues. The CDR3 DNA reads as TGTGCCAGCAGTTACGGGCGGGGGAATGAGCAGTTCTTC. Its protein product is CASSYGRGNEQFF.

This chain uses TRBV7-9 with TRBJ2-3; tentatively, D is TRBD1 (5 bases). Trimming took 5 bases from V and 2 from J, leaving 14 bases between them. This CDR3 has 15 residues. The germline CDR1 and CDR2 sequences are SEHNR and FQNEAQ (reference sequence). In DNA form, the CDR3 reads TGTGCCAGCAGCCCTATCCGACAGACCACAGATACGCAGTATTTT. Translating gives CASSPIRQTTDTQYF. Using reference TRBV7-9 and TRBJ2-3 for the parts outside the CDR3, the full variable domain is DTGVSQNPRHKITKRGQNVTFRCDPISEHNRLYWYRQTLGQGPEFLTYFQNEAQLEKSRLLSDRFSAERPKGSFSTLEIQRTEQGDSAMYLCASSPIRQTTDTQYFGPGTRLTVL.

This clone has only one observation. The chain couples TRBV5-1 to TRBJ1-2; a possible D gene is TRBD1 (6 bases). V was pared by 3 bases and J by 6 bases, with 27 bases between. The CDR3 sequence is 18 residues long. Germline V gene lookup returns CDR1 SGHRS and CDR2 YFSETQ. The CDR3 nucleotides read TGCGCCAGCAGCTCCCCCGGAGGGGGGGAGGGAAGAAAAAATGGCTACACCTTC. Amino acid sequence: CASSSPGGGEGRKNGYTF.

V and J are TRBV4-1 and TRBJ1-6; TRBD1 is a possible D gene (5 bases). CDR3 length equals 15 residues. V was shortened by 1 base and J by 10 bases, with 14 bases between the two germline ends. Looked up from germline, CDR1 is MGHRA and CDR2 is YSYEKL. CDR3 region: CASSQGTAGMSPLHF. CDR3 sequence (DNA): TGCGCCAGCAGCCAAGGGACGGCAGGGATGTCACCCCTCCACTTT.

In this sample, this clone turned up a few times. This chain uses TRBV6-5 with TRBJ1-2, with TRBD1 matching 8 bases. Germline V gives CDR1 MNHEY, CDR2 SVGAGI. V shed 2 bases, J shed 4 bases, and the junction held 3 bases outside the gene matches. The CDR3 contains 14 residues. The CDR3 sequence is CASSYGTGTYGYTF. The CDR3 coding sequence is TGTGCCAGCAGTTACGGGACAGGCACCTATGGCTACACCTTC.

The chain joins TRBV5-4 to TRBJ2-5; 13 nucleotides line up with TRBD2. Germline V lookup: CDR1 SGHNT, CDR2 YYREEE (reference sequence). J was trimmed by 4 bases and V by 2 bases; bases with no gene match: 5. This CDR3 is 16 amino acids long. CDR3 sequence: CASSFTRTSGGETQYF. CDR3 sequence (DNA): TGTGCCAGCAGCTTTACTAGGACTAGCGGGGGAGAGACCCAGTACTTC. Supplemented by reference TRBV5-4 and TRBJ2-5, the full variable domain reads ETGVTQSPTHLIKTRGQQVTLRCSSQSGHNTVSWYQQALGQGPQFIFQYYREEENGRGNFPPRFSGLQFPNYSSELNVNALELDDSALYLCASSFTRTSGGETQYFGPGTRLLVL.

The rearrangement uses TRBV2 and TRBJ1-1; D gene unclear. Per the germline V gene, CDR1 is SNHLY and CDR2 is FYNNEI. The CDR3 runs 14 residues. The V end lost 10 bases, the J end lost 1 base, and 16 bases lay between the germline ends. For the CDR3, the DNA is TGTGCCATACTCAGCATTCGGGGGAACACTGAAGCTTTCTTT. Translated: CAILSIRGNTEAFF.

V and J are TRBV19 and TRBJ2-1; D remains ambiguous. The V and J ends lost 6 bases and 8 bases respectively, with 8 bases between them. From germline, CDR1 is LNHDA and CDR2 SQIVND (reference sequence). The CDR3 contains 11 residues. CDR3 sequence reads: CASSLRDEQFF. DNA for the CDR3: TGTGCCAGTAGCCTTCGGGATGAGCAGTTCTTC. Full variable domain (remainder filled in from reference TRBV19 and TRBJ2-1): DGGITQSPKYLFRKEGQNVTLSCEQNLNHDAMYWYRQDPGQGLRLIYYSQIVNDFQKGDIAEGYSVSREKKESFPLTVTSAQKNPTAFYLCASSLRDEQFFGPGTRLTVL.

This clone was seen only a few times. The V and J genes are TRBV5-6 and TRBJ2-5; 11 nucleotides align to TRBD2. CDR1 is SGHDT, CDR2 YYEEEE, per germline. Trimming cost V 4 bases and J 6 bases; bases outside gene matches: 20. The CDR3 runs 19 residues. The DNA of the CDR3 is TGTGCCAGCAGCCGGACTAGCGGGCGCCCAAGTACCTACCAGAAGACCCAGTACTTC. This gives the protein CASSRTSGRPSTYQKTQYF.